This TCR beta chain was retrieved from a study of blood T cell repertoires in COVID-19. Study summary: Acute and convalescent COVID-19 specimens originated in the United States, Italy and Spain. Sources were T cells, B-cell-depleted T cells, or PBMCs; the material itself was cDNA or gDNA.

Under the authors' procedure: Estimates of nucleated cell counts were drawn from the amplification of reference gene primers. Using immunoSEQ multiplex PCR, the repertoire was profiled, and TCRdb retains in-frame clones only, with some absent. V, J and clone size were drawn from that table, and D and trimming were deduced from the DNA. The profile covers over 100,000 clones, with approximately 87% appearing a single time and 2.5% taken by the ten largest. Germline V gene sequence: CDR1 MGHRA, CDR2 YSYEKL. This CDR3 has 17 amino acids. Trimming cost V 0 bases and J 4 bases; bases outside gene matches: 7.

The sample was peripheral blood. The source is a man aged 50 to 60 with active COVID-19. The chain joins TRBV4-1 to TRBJ2-2; 8 bases match TRBD2. CDR3 DNA sequence: TGCGCCAGCAGCCAAGAGTCCCCCAGCGGGGGCACCGGGGAGCTGTTTTTT. This encodes CASSQESPSGGTGELFF.